The present TCR beta chain was sequenced within a study of identifying expanded T cells in peripheral blood. Study-wide results and caveats: Approximately 2-week clone count variance significantly increased as total template count grew. Differentially abundant clones: 1 to 1.5 between replicates, approximately 15 at roughly 13 days, over 18 at four.

Sequencing used immunoSEQ multiplex PCR; TCRdb keeps in-frame clones, though not all of them. This sample has more than 65,000 clones, with roughly 90% found just once. Worth noting for this clone: Antigen: not known.

Collection occurred without any documented infections or immune events in donors. This clonotype was sampled from a person between 18 and 70 years old in good health. Sequencing used blood.

The CDR3 DNA is TGTGCCAGCAGCTTGGGTCCAGTGGGGAGGCTCAATGAGCAGTTCTTC. This gives the protein CASSLGPVGRLNEQFF. The V gene is TRBV5-6, the J gene TRBJ2-1; weak D call: TRBD2 (6 bases). V gave up 0 bases and J gave up 6 bases, with 16 bases separating them. Per germline, CDR1 SGHDT and CDR2 YYEEEE. The CDR3 length is 16 residues.